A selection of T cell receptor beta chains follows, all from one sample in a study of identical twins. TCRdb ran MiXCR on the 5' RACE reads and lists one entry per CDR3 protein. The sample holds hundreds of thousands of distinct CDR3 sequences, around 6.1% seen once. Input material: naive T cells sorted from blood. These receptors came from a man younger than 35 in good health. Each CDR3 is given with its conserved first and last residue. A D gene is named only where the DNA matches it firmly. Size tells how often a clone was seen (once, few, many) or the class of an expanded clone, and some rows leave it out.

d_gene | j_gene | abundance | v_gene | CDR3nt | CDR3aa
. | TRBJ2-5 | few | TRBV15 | TGTGCCACCAGCAGTTGGAGGGGGCCTCAAGAGACCCAGTACTTC | CATSSWRGPQETQYF
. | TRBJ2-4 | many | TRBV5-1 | TGCGCCAGCAGCTTGGCGGGGGAGGACATTCAGTACTTC | CASSLAGEDIQYF
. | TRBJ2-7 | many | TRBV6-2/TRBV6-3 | TGTGCCAGCAGTTACACAGGGATCTCCTACGAGCAGTACTTC | CASSYTGISYEQYF
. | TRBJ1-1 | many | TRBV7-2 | TGTGCCAGCAGCCCGGGGATCACTGAAGCTTTCTTT | CASSPGITEAFF
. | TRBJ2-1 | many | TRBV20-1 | TGCAGTGCTAGAGGAAGGCTCCCCAAGGGATACAATGAGCAGTTCTTC | CSARGRLPKGYNEQFF
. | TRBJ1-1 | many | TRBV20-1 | TGCAGTGCTAGAGGGGGCCCCTCAATCGCTGAAGCTTTCTTT | CSARGGPSIAEAFF
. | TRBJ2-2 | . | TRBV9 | TGTGCCAGCAGCGTGCTGGACTACAACACCGGGGAGCTGTTTTTT | CASSVLDYNTGELFF
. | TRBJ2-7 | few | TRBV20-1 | TGCAGTGCTAGAGACGTCACAGGGATCTCCTACGAGCAGTACTTC | CSARDVTGISYEQYF
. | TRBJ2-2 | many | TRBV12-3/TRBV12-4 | TGTGCCAGCAGAACGGGACTGAACACCGGGGAGCTGTTTTTT | CASRTGLNTGELFF
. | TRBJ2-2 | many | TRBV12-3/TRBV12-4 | TGTGCCAGCAGTCCACAAGCCCTTTTCCCCGGGGAGCTGTTTTTT | CASSPQALFPGELFF
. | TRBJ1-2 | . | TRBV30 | TGTGCCTGGACGCAGAGCCCTAACTATGGCTACACCTTC | CAWTQSPNYGYTF
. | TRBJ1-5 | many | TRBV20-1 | TGCAGTGCTAGTAAGGGAATGGGGGACAATCAGCCCCAGCATTTT | CSASKGMGDNQPQHF
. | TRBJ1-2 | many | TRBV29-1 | TGCAGCGCCCGCGGGGCAGGGGATTCGGGCTACACCTTC | CSARGAGDSGYTF
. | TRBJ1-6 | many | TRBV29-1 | TGCAGCGCTGCTCAGGGTAATAATTCACCCCTCCACTTT | CSAAQGNNSPLHF
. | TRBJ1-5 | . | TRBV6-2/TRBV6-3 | TGTGCCAGCAGTTCAATCTCTTATAGCAATCAGCCCCAGCATTTT | CASSSISYSNQPQHF
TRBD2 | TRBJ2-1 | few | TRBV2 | TGTGCCACCTTCAATTCCGGGACTAGCGATTACAATGAGCAGTTCTTC | CATFNSGTSDYNEQFF
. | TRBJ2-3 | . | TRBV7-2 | TGTGCCAGCAGCTCCACCAACCCTAGTGTTAGGTCAGATACGCAGTATTTT | CASSSTNPSVRSDTQYF
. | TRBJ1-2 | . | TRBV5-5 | TGTGCCAGCAGCTATGCCATGAACTATGGCTACACCTTC | CASSYAMNYGYTF
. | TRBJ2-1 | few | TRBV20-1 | TGCAGTGCTAGAGACACTATCGCGGTCGTCGTTTACAATGAGCAGTTCTTC | CSARDTIAVVVYNEQFF
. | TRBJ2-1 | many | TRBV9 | TGTGCCAGCAGCGTAGGGCTAGCCGCACCTCGGGACAATGAGCAGTTCTTC | CASSVGLAAPRDNEQFF
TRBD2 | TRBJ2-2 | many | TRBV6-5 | TGTGCCAGCAGTTACTTACGGGAGGGTCCCGGGGAGCTGTTTTTT | CASSYLREGPGELFF
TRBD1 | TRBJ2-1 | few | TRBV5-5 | TGTGCCAGCAGCTTCCGGGACAGGGGGCAGATTGAGCAGTTCTTC | CASSFRDRGQIEQFF
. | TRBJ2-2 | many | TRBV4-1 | TGCGCCAGCAGCCAGTATATCGACAACACCGGGGAGCTGTTTTTT | CASSQYIDNTGELFF
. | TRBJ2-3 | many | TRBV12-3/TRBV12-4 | TGTGCCAGCACACTAGACACAGATACGCAGTATTTT | CASTLDTDTQYF
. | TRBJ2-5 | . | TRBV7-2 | TGTGCCAGCAGCTTAACTCGGGGGCCCCAAGAGACCCAGTACTTC | CASSLTRGPQETQYF
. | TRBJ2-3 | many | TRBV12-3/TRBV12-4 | TGTGCCAGCAGTCGACAGGGTAGCGGGATAGGCACAGATACGCAGTATTTT | CASSRQGSGIGTDTQYF
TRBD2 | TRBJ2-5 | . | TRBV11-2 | TGTGCCAGCAGGAGTCTAGCGGGAGGGCCTCGGGAGACCCAGTACTTC | CASRSLAGGPRETQYF
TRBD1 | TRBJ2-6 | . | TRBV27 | TGTGCCAGCAGTTTACTCGGAATAGGGGACAGATCTGGGGCCAACGTCCTGACTTTC | CASSLLGIGDRSGANVLTF
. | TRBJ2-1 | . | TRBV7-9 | TGTGCCAGCAGCATGGGAGAGGTCACTGAGCAGTTCTTC | CASSMGEVTEQFF
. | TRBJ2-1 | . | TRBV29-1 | TGCAGCGTCCGCCTTTTTAGACTAGACCTGTCCAATGAGCAGTTCTTC | CSVRLFRLDLSNEQFF
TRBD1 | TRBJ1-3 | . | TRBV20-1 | TGCAGTGCCGCCGGGACAGGGGAAGGAAACACCATATATTTT | CSAAGTGEGNTIYF
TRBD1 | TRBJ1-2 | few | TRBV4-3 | TGCGCCAGCAGCCAATCCTTAAGACAGGGTTCTGGCTATGGCTACACCTTC | CASSQSLRQGSGYGYTF
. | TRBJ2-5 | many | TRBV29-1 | TGCAGCGTTAAACAGACCTCCGGAGAGACCCAGTACTTC | CSVKQTSGETQYF
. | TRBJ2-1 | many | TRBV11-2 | TGTGCCAGTTCCGGGGTATACAATGAGCAGTTCTTC | CASSGVYNEQFF
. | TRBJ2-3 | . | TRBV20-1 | TGCAGTGCTAGATCGGCCACAGAGGCTGATACGCAGTATTTT | CSARSATEADTQYF
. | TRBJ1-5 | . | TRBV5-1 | TGCGCCAGCAGGAGGACTTTCAATCAGCCCCAGCATTTT | CASRRTFNQPQHF
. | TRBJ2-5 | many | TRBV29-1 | TGCAGCGTTGACCCCATCCGCGCCCCCACAGAGACCCAGTACTTC | CSVDPIRAPTETQYF
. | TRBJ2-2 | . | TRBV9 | TGTGCCAGCAGCGATAATGGCGGGGAGCTGTTTTTT | CASSDNGGELFF
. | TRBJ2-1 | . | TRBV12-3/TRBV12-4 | TGTGCCAGCAGGACCCGGGACATATCCTACAATGAGCAGTTCTTC | CASRTRDISYNEQFF
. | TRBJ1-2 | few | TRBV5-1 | TGCGCCAGCAGCTTGGATGGGGCAGGAGCCAACTATGGCTACACCTTC | CASSLDGAGANYGYTF